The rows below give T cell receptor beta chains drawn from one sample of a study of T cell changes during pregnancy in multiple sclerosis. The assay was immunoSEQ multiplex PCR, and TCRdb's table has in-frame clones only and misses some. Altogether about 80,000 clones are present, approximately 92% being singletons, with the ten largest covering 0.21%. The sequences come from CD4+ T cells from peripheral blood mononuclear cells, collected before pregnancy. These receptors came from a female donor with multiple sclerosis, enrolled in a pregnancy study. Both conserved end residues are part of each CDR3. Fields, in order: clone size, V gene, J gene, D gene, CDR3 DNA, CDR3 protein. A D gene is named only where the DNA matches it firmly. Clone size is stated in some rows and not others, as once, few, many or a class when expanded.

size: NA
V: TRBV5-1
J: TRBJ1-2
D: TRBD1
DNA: TGCGCCAGCAGCTCGACGTCAGGGGGTTTCTCTGGCTACACCTTC
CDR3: CASSSTSGGFSGYTF

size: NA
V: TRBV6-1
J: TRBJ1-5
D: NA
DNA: TGTGCCAGCAGCACCCGGAGCAATCAGCCCCAGCATTTT
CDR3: CASSTRSNQPQHF

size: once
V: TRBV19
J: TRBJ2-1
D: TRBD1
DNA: TGTGCCAGTAGCCCTCGACAGGGGGCTAGGAATGAGCAGTTCTTC
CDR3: CASSPRQGARNEQFF

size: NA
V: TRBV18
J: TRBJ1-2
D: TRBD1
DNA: TGTGCCAGCTCACCCTTCGGACAGGGATATGGCTACACCTTC
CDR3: CASSPFGQGYGYTF

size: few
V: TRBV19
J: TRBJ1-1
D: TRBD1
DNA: TGTGCCAGTAGTATTACAGGGACAGTCACTGAAGCTTTCTTT
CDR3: CASSITGTVTEAFF

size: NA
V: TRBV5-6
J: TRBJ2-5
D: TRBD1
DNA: TGTGCCAGCAGCTCCCCCCGGTCGGACAGGGGCCAAGAGACCCAGTACTTC
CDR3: CASSSPRSDRGQETQYF

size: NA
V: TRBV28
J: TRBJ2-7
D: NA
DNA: TGTGCCAGCAGTTCTCCAGGCCCCCCCTTATACGAGCAGTACTTC
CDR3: CASSSPGPPLYEQYF

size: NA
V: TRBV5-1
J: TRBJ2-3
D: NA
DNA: TGCGCCAGCAGCCCCCCAGGGGCAGGCGGGAGCACAGATACGCAGTATTTT
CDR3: CASSPPGAGGSTDTQYF

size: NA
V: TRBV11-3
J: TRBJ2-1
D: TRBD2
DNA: TGTGCCAGCAGCTTACGAAGCGGGAGGGCCGATGAGCAGTTCTTC
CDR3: CASSLRSGRADEQFF

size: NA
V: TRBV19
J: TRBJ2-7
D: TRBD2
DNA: TGTGCCAGTAGTACCCCACTAGCGGGATCCTACGAGCAGTACTTC
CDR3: CASSTPLAGSYEQYF

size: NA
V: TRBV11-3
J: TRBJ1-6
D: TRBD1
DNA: TGTGCCAGCAGCTCGCCGGGACAGTGGGGTTCACCCCTCCACTTT
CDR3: CASSSPGQWGSPLHF

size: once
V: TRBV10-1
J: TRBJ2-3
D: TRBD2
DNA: TGCGCCAGCAGTGAGGCTAGCGGAGGGGCGGATACGCAGTATTTT
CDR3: CASSEASGGADTQYF

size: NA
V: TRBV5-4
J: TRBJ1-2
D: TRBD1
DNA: TGTGCCAGCAGCTTGGGTTTCCGGGACAGGCCCGACGGATATGGCTACACCTTC
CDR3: CASSLGFRDRPDGYGYTF

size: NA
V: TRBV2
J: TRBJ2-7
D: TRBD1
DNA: TGTGCCAGCAGGATAACAGGGGGCTACGAGCAGTACTTC
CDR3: CASRITGGYEQYF

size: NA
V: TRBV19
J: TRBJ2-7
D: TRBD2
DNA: TGTGCCAGTAGTACCCGGGGGGGTTTCTACGAGCAGTACTTC
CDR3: CASSTRGGFYEQYF

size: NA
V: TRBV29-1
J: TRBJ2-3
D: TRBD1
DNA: TGCAGCGTTGAAGCCCGGGACAGGGGTACAGATACGCAGTATTTT
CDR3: CSVEARDRGTDTQYF

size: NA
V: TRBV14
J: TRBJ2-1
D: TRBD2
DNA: TGTGCCAGCGCACTAGCGGTTTCCTACAATGAGCAGTTCTTC
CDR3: CASALAVSYNEQFF

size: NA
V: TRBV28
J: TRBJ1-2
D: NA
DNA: TGTGCCAGCAGTTTATCCGCGGCAACCTATGGCTACACCTTC
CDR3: CASSLSAATYGYTF

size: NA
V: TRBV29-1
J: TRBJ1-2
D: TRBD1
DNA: TGCAGCGTTGATCGTTCCCGGGACAGTACCTATGGCTACACCTTC
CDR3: CSVDRSRDSTYGYTF

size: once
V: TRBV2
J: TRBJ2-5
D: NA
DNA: TGTGCCAGCAGCAGGGGTGTAGAGACCCAGTACTTC
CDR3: CASSRGVETQYF

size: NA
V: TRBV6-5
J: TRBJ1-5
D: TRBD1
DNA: TGTGCCAGCAGTTACGGCACAGGGGGCAATCAGCCCCAGCATTTT
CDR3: CASSYGTGGNQPQHF

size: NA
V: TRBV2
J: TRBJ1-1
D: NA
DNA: TGTGCCAGCAGTGGTAACGGTTTCGGTGAAGCTTTCTTT
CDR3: CASSGNGFGEAFF

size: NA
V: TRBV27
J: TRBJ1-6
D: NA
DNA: TGTGCCAGCAGTTTAGCCCAGATACCGAATTCACCCCTCCACTTT
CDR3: CASSLAQIPNSPLHF

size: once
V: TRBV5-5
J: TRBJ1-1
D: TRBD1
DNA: TGTGCCAGCAGCTCGGACAGGGTGAGGGAAGCTTTCTTT
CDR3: CASSSDRVREAFF

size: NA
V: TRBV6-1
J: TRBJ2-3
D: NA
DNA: TGTGCCAGCAGCCAGGACTGGAACACAGATACGCAGTATTTT
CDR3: CASSQDWNTDTQYF

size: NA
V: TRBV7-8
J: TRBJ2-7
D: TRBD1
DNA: TGTGCCAGCAGCTTGGGACAGAACTACGAGCAGTACTTC
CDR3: CASSLGQNYEQYF

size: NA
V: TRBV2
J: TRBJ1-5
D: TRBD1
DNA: TGTGCCAGCTCTGGACAGGGGAATCAGCCCCAGCATTTT
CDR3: CASSGQGNQPQHF

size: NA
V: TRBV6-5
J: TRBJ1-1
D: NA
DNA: TGTGCCAGCGCCCCCGGGACAAAGAACACTGAAGCTTTCTTT
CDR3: CASAPGTKNTEAFF

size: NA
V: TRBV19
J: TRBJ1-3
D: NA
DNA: TGTGCCAGTAGTCCGCCGGTAAACTCTGGAAACACCATATATTTT
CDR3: CASSPPVNSGNTIYF

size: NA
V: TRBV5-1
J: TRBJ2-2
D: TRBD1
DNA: TGCGCCAGCAGCTTACAGGGGGACACCGGGGAGCTGTTTTTT
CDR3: CASSLQGDTGELFF

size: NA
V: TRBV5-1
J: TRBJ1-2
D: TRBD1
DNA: TGCGCCAGCAGCCACGACAGGGTAGCTAACTATGGCTACACCTTC
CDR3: CASSHDRVANYGYTF

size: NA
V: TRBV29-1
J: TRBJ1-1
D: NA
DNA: TGCAGCGTCAACTTAGGGCGGGCAGAAGCTTTCTTT
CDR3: CSVNLGRAEAFF

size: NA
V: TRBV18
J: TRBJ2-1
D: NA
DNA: TGTGCCAGCTCATCGGGCTCCTACAATGAGCAGTTCTTC
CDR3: CASSSGSYNEQFF

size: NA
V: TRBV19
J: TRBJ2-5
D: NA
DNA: TGTGCCAGTAGTTCTGGGGCGGGAAAAGAGACCCAGTACTTC
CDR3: CASSSGAGKETQYF

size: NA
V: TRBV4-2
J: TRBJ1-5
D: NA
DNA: TGTGCCAGCAGCTTTCTTCGCCCCGAGGGCAATCAGCCCCAGCATTTT
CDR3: CASSFLRPEGNQPQHF

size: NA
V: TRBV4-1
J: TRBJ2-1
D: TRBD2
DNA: TGCGCCAGCAGCCAAGGTATAGCGGGAGCCCTCAATGAGCAGTTCTTC
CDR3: CASSQGIAGALNEQFF

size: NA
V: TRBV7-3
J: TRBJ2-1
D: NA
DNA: TGTGCCAGCAGCTCGGGACTGGCTTCGGATGAGCAGTTCTTC
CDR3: CASSSGLASDEQFF

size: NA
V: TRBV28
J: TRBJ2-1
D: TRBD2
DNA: TGTGCCAGCAGCTTGACCACCGCTAGCGGGAGAAAGAATGAGCAGTTCTTC
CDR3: CASSLTTASGRKNEQFF

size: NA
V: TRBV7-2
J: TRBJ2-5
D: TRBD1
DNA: TGTGCCAGCAGCCCGGGACAGGGGGCAGAGACCCAGTACTTC
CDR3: CASSPGQGAETQYF